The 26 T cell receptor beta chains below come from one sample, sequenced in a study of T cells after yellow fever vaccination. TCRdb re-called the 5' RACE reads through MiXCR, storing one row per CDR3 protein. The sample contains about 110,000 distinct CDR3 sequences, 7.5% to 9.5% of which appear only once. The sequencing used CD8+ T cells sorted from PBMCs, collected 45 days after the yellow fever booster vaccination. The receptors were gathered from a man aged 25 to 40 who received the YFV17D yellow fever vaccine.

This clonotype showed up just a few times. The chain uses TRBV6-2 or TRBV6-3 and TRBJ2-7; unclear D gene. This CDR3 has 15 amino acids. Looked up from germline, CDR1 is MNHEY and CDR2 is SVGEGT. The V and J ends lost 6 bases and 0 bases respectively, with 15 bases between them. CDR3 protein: CASSLFQQSSYEQYF. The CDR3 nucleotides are TGTGCCAGCAGCCTCTTCCAGCAGAGCTCCTACGAGCAGTACTTC.

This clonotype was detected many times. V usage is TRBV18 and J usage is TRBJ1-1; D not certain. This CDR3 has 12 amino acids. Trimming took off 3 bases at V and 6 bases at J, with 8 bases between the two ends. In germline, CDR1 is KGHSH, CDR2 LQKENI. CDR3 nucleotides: TGTGCCAGCTCACCTGCGGATCCTGAAGCTTTCTTT. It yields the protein CASSPADPEAFF.

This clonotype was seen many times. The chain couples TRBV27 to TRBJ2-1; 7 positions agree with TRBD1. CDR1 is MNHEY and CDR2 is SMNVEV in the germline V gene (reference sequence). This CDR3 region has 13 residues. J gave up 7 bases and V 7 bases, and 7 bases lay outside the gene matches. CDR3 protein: CASMWSGGNEQFF. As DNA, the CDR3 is TGTGCCAGCATGTGGTCAGGGGGTAATGAGCAGTTCTTC.

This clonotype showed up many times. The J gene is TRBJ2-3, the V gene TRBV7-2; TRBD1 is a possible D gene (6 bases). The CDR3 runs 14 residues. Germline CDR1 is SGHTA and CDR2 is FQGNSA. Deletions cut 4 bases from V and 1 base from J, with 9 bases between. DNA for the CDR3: TGTGCCAGCAGCTCAGGGGCGGGCACAGATACGCAGTATTTT. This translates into CASSSGAGTDTQYF. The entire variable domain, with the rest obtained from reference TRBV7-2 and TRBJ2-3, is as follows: GAGVSQSPSNKVTEKGKDVELRCDPISGHTALYWYRQSLGQGLEFLIYFQGNSAPDKSGLPSDRFSAERTGGSVSTLTIQRTQQEDSAVYLCASSSGAGTDTQYFGPGTRLTVL.

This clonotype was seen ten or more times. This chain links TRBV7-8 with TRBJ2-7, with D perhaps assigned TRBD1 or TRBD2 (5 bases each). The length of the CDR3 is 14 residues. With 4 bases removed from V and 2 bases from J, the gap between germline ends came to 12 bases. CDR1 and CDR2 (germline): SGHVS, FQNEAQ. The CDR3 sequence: CASSSSGTPYEQYF. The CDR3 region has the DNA TGTGCCAGCAGCTCGTCCGGGACCCCCTACGAGCAGTACTTC.

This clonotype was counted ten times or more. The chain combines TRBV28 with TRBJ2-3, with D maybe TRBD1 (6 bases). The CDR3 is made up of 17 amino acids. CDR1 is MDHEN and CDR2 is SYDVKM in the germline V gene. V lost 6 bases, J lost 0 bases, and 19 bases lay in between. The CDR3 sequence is CASSYGTGTTSTDTQYF. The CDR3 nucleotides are TGTGCCAGCAGCTACGGGACCGGGACAACTAGCACAGATACGCAGTATTTT.

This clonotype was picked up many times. The CDR3 nucleotides are TGTGCCAGCAGTTACTCGGTGCTAGCGGGAGCAGATACGCAGTATTTT. Protein: CASSYSVLAGADTQYF. The rearrangement joins TRBV6-5 to TRBJ2-3; TRBD2 aligns across 10 bases. The length of the CDR3 is 16 residues. V trimming: 0 bases; J trimming: 4 bases; junction bases outside the gene matches: 4. Per the germline V gene, CDR1 is MNHEY and CDR2 is SVGAGI.

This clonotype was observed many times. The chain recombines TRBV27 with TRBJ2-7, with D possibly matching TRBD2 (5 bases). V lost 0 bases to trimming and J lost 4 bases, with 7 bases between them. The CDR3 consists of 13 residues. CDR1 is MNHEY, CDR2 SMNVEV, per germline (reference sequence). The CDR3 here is CASSLSWRYEQYF. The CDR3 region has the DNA TGTGCCAGCAGTTTATCGTGGAGGTACGAGCAGTACTTC.

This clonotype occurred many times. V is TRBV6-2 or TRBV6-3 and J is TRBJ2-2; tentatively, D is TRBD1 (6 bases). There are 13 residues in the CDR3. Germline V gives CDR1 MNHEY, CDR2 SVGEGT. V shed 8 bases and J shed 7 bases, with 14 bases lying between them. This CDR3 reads CASGHRDFGELFF. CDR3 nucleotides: TGTGCCAGCGGCCACAGGGATTTCGGGGAGCTGTTTTTT.

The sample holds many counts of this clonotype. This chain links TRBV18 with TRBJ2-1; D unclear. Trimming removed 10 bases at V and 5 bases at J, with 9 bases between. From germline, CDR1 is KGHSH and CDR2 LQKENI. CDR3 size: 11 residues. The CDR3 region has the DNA TGTGCCACCGCTGTCGACAATGAGCAGTTCTTC. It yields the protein CATAVDNEQFF.

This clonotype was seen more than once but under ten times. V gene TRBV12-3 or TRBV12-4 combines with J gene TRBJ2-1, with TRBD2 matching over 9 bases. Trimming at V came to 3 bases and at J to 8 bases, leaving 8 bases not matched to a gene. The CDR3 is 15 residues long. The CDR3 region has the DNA TGTGCCAGCAGTTTCTTAGCGGGAGCGTACCATGAGCAGTTCTTC. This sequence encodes CASSFLAGAYHEQFF.

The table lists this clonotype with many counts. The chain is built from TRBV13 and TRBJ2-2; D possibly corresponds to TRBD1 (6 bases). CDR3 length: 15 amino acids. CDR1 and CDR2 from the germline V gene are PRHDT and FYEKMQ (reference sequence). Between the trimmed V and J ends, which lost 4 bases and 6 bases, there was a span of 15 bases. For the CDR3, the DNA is TGTGCCAGCAGCTCACGTTCAAAGGGGGCCGGGGAGCTGTTTTTT. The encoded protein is CASSSRSKGAGELFF.

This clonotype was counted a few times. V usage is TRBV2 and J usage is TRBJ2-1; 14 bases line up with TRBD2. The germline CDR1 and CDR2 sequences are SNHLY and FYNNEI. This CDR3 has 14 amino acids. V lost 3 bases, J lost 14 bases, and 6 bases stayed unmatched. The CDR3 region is CASSEGLAGVKEFF. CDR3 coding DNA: TGTGCCAGCAGTGAGGGACTAGCGGGAGTGAAGGAGTTCTTC.

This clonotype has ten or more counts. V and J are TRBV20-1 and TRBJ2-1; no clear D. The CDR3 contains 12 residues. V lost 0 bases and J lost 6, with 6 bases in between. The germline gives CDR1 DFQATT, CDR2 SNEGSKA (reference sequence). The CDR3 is CSARDSSNEQFF. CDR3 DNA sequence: TGCAGTGCTAGAGATAGCTCCAATGAGCAGTTCTTC.

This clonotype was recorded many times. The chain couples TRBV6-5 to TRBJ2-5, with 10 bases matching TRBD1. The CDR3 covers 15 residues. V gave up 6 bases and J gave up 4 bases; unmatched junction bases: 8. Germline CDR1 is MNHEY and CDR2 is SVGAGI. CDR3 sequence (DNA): TGTGCCAGCAGGGCCGGACAGGGGGTAGGAGAGACCCAGTACTTC. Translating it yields CASRAGQGVGETQYF.

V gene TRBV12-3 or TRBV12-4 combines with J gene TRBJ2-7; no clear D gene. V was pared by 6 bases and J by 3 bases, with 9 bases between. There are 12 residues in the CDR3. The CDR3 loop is CASSSAIYEQYF. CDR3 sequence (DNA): TGTGCCAGCAGCTCGGCAATCTACGAGCAGTACTTC.

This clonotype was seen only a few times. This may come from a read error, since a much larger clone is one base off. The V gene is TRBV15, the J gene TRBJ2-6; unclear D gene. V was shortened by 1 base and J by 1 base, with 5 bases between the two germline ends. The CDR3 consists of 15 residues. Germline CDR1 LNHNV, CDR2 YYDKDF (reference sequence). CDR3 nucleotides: TGTGCCACCAGCAGAGGGTGGTCTGGGGCCAACGTCCTGACTTTC. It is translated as CATSRGWSGANVLTF.

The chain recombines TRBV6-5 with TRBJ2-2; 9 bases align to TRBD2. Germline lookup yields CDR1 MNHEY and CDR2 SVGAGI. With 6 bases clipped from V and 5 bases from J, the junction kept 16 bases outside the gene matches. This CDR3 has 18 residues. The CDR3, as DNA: TGTGCCAGCAGCGTACAAATGCTGACTAGCGGTAGGACCGGGGAGCTGTTTTTT. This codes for CASSVQMLTSGRTGELFF.

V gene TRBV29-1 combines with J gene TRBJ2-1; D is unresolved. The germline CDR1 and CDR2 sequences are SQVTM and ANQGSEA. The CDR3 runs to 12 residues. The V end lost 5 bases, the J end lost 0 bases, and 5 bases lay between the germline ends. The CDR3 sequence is CSVHSSYNEQFF. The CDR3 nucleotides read TGCAGCGTTCACAGCTCCTACAATGAGCAGTTCTTC.

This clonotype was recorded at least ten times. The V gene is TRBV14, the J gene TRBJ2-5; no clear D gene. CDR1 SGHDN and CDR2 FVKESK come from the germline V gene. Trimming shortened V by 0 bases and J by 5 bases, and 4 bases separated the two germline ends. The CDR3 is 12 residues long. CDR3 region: CASSQDEETQYF. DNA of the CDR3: TGTGCCAGCAGCCAAGATGAGGAGACCCAGTACTTC.

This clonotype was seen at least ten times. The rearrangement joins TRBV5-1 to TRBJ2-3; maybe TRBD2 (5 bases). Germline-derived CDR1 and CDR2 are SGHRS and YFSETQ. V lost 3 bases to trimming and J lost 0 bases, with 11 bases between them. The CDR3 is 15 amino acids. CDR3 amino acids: CASSSLSGSTDTQYF. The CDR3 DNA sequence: TGCGCCAGCAGCTCGCTCAGCGGAAGCACAGATACGCAGTATTTT.

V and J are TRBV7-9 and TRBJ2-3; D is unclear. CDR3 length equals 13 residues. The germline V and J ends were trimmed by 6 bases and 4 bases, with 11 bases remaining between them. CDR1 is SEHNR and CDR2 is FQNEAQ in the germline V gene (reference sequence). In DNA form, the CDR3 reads TGTGCCAGCAGGTCGATGGGCGCAGATACGCAGTATTTT. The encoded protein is CASRSMGADTQYF.

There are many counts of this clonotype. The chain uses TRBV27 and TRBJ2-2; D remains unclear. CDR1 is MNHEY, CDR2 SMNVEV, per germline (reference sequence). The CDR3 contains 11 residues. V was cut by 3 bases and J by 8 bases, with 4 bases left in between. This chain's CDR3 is CASSFGGELFF. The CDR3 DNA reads TGTGCCAGCAGTTTCGGGGGGGAGCTGTTTTTT.

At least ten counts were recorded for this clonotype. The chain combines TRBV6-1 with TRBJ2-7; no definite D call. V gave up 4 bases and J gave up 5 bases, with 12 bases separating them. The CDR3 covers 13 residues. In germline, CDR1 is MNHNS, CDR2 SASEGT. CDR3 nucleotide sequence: TGTGCCAGCAGTGTATCTAGGGCCAACGAGCAGTACTTC. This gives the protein CASSVSRANEQYF.

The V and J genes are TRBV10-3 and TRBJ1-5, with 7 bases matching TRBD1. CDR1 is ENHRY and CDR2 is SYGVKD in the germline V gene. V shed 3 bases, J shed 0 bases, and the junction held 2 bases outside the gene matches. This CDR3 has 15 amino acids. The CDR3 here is CAISDDRVSNQPQHF. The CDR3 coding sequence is TGTGCCATCAGTGACGACAGGGTTAGCAATCAGCCCCAGCATTTT.

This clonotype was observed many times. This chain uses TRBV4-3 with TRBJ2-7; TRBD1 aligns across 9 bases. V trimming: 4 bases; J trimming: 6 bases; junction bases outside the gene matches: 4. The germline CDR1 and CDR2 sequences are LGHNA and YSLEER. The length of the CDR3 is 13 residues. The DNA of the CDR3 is TGCGCCAGCAGCCTGGGACAGGGCGGCGAGCAGTACTTC. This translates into CASSLGQGGEQYF.